These 8 T cell receptor beta chains were all obtained from the same sample, sequenced in a study of metastatic and nonmetastatic thyroid tumors. TCRdb re-called the PCR reads with MiXCR. The table has approximately 19,000 clones, around 15% seen once; the top ten hold 38%. Patients underwent thyroid surgery, and none had received any treatment before it. The specimen was blood. The receptors here all came from a female donor with papillary thyroid cancer or a benign thyroid nodule (not recorded which). Some clones in this sample may be carry-over from other donors' samples.

With regard to this clone: A much larger clone differs from this one at a single base, so this may be a read error. This chain links TRBV12-3 or TRBV12-4 with TRBJ2-2; no definite D call. The CDR3 is 16 amino acids. Between the trimmed V and J ends, which lost 0 bases and 5 bases, there was a span of 13 bases. CDR3 amino acids: CASSLARARRTGELFF. In DNA form, the CDR3 reads TGTGCCAGCAGTTTAGCCCGGGCCCGGAGAACCGGGGAGCTGTTTTTT.

In this sample, this clone turned up many times. The rearrangement uses TRBV19 and TRBJ2-1; D may match TRBD1 or TRBD2 (5 bases each). Germline V CDR1 and CDR2: LNHDA, SQIVND (reference sequence). This CDR3 is 16 amino acids long. The V gene lost 7 bases and the J gene lost 6 bases, with 22 bases spanning the gap. The CDR3 here is CASNALGTGTRNEQFF. As DNA, the CDR3 is TGTGCCAGTAACGCCTTAGGGACCGGTACACGCAATGAGCAGTTCTTC.

The CDR3, as DNA: TGTGCCAGCAGCTTAGGGGGGACAGGGAACTACGAGCAGTACTTC. Protein: CASSLGGTGNYEQYF. The chain is built from TRBV11-2 and TRBJ2-7; TRBD1 matches 9 bases. The CDR3 consists of 15 residues. From germline, CDR1 is SGHAT and CDR2 FQNNGV. V was clipped by 1 base and J by 3 bases; unmatched bases: 4. Full variable domain (rest looked up from reference TRBV11-2 and TRBJ2-7): EAGVAQSPRYKIIEKRQSVAFWCNPISGHATLYWYQQILGQGPKLLIQFQNNGVVDDSQLPKDRFSAERLKGVDSTLKIQPAKLEDSAVYLCASSLGGTGNYEQYFGPGTRLTVT.

Many counts were recorded for this clone. The chain has TRBV18 and TRBJ2-2; a possible D gene is TRBD2 (5 bases). The germline V gene has CDR1 KGHSH and CDR2 LQKENI. V was shortened by 0 bases and J by 5 bases, with 7 bases between the two germline ends. CDR3 length: 14 residues. The CDR3: CASSPPQRTGELFF. CDR3 sequence (DNA): TGTGCCAGCTCACCACCACAGCGGACCGGGGAGCTGTTTTTT.

This clone was seen many times. V gene TRBV12-5 combines with J gene TRBJ2-2; tentatively, D is TRBD1 (5 bases). Looked up from germline, CDR1 is LGHNT and CDR2 is FRNRAP. The CDR3 has 15 residues. V lost 5 bases to trimming and J lost 1 base, with 11 bases between them. The CDR3 DNA follows: TGTGCTAGTGGTGCCCCCAGGGTGAACACCGGGGAGCTGTTTTTT. As protein: CASGAPRVNTGELFF.

V is TRBV4-1 and J is TRBJ2-6, with 11 bases that match TRBD2. V shed 1 base and J 1 base; nucleotides not matched to a gene: 6. This CDR3 is 19 amino acids long. The V gene's germline CDR1 is MGHRA and CDR2 YSYEKL. The CDR3 DNA reads as TGCGCCAGCAGCCAAGTGGGACTAGCGGACCGATCTGGGGCCAACGTCCTGACTTTC. It is translated as CASSQVGLADRSGANVLTF.

This clone occurred many times. The chain carries TRBV7-9 and TRBJ2-5, with 7 bases matching TRBD2. The ends lost 5 bases at V and 2 bases at J; junction bases unmatched: 5. Germline assignment: CDR1 SEHNR and CDR2 FQNEAQ (reference sequence). The length of the CDR3 is 14 residues. The DNA of the CDR3 is TGTGCCAGCAGCAGATCTAGCGGACAAGAGACCCAGTACTTC. Its translation: CASSRSSGQETQYF.

This clone was counted many times. The CDR3 DNA reads as TGCAGTGCTAAACGGGGACATAATAATTCACCCCTCCACTTT. It encodes CSAKRGHNNSPLHF. The chain joins TRBV20-1 to TRBJ1-6, with D perhaps TRBD1 (6 bases). The V end was cut by 4 bases, the J end by 5 bases, with 12 bases between. This CDR3 contains 14 residues. Germline V CDR1 and CDR2: DFQATT, SNEGSKA (reference sequence).